Listed below are T cell receptor beta chains from one sample, sequenced in a study of blood T cell repertoires in COVID-19. TCRdb's table, derived via immunoSEQ multiplex PCR, lists solely in-frame clones and lacks some. The sample records about 42,000 clones, approximately 85% being singletons. Sequenced: peripheral blood. These receptor sequences come from a woman in her 70s in a cohort sampled during active COVID-19. CDR3s leave out the opening cysteine and the closing phenylalanine or tryptophan.

>TRBJ2-1|TRBV12-2
ASRCGTSGLHGGYNEQF
>TRBJ1-3|TRBV19
ASSAGRNSGNTIY
>TRBJ2-1|TRBV3-1/TRBV3-2
ASSPLYYGTAKGNEQF
>TRBJ1-5|TRBV16
ASSPDRDQPQH
>TRBJ1-5|TRBV6-6
ASSLDWQPQH
>TRBJ2-5|TRBV11-2
ASSLRGLAGGKETQY
>TRBJ2-7|TRBV21-1
ASSKGSGGPGWQY
>TRBJ2-3|TRBV6-5
ASSRQVGSTDTQY
>TRBJ2-5|TRBV19
ASRPSQVRTETQY
>TRBJ2-1|TRBV7-2
ASSLGLRGTSGMYNEQF
>TRBJ2-1|TRBV5-1
ASSFLAGDGDEQF
>TRBJ2-1|TRBV28
ASRAGLAGVRNEQF
>TRBJ2-2|TRBV28
ASSKSLAGDRTGELF